The next 32 T cell receptor beta chains were all read from a single sample in a study of patients and donors after allogeneic stem cell transplantation. TCRdb re-called the RT-PCR reads with MiXCR, one entry per CDR3 protein. The sample carries hundreds of thousands of distinct CDR3 sequences, more than 15% recorded once. Sample: blood, either unsorted or a sorted T cell fraction (not recorded which). The receptors were gathered from a human donor who was either an allogeneic HSCT recipient or a stem cell or donor lymphocyte infusion donor (not recorded which). It is not recorded whose cells these are; they may come from a transplant donor.

This clonotype was counted only a few times. The V and J genes are TRBV7-8 and TRBJ1-1, with 9 bases lining up with TRBD1. Germline V gene data show CDR1 as SGHVS and CDR2 as FQNEAQ. Trimming cost V 5 bases and J 1 base; bases outside gene matches: 5. The CDR3 sequence is 15 residues long. The CDR3 here is CASSRDRDRNTEAFF. The DNA for the CDR3 is TGTGCCAGCAGCCGGGACAGGGATCGGAACACTGAAGCTTTCTTT.

The table lists this clonotype with many counts. The J gene is TRBJ2-3, the V gene TRBV12-3 or TRBV12-4; no clear D gene. Between the trimmed V and J ends, which lost 6 bases and 7 bases, there was a span of 5 bases. CDR3 size: 10 residues. This CDR3 reads CASRVNTQYF. The CDR3 DNA sequence: TGTGCCAGCAGAGTCAATACGCAGTATTTT.

The chain recombines TRBV2 with TRBJ1-3; D not certain. V lost 7 bases and J 0 bases, leaving 1 base between the germline ends. This CDR3 is built from 11 residues. Germline CDR1 reads SNHLY; CDR2 reads FYNNEI. CDR3 sequence: CASNSGNTIYF. CDR3 DNA: TGTGCCAGCAACTCTGGAAACACCATATATTTT.

The CDR3 DNA reads as TGTGCCAGCAGCCAAGGGGGGAGACAGGGACGGGGTACCGGGGAGCTGTTTTTT. Protein product: CASSQGGRQGRGTGELFF. The genes are TRBV4-2 and TRBJ2-2; 7 bases align to TRBD1. This CDR3 has 18 amino acids. The germline V gene encodes CDR1 LGHNA and CDR2 YNFKEQ. The trim removed 1 base at V and 5 bases at J, leaving 13 bases unmatched.

V usage is TRBV7-3 and J usage is TRBJ2-2; D is uncertain. Germline CDR1 and CDR2: SGHTA and FQGTGA. The V and J ends lost 2 bases and 9 bases respectively, with 7 bases between them. The CDR3 is 12 residues long. CDR3 sequence reads: CASSLSPRELFF. The CDR3 region has the DNA TGTGCCAGCAGCTTATCGCCGCGGGAGCTGTTTTTT. The variable domain in full, with the rest retrieved from reference TRBV7-3 and TRBJ2-2, is GAGVSQTPSNKVTEKGKYVELRCDPISGHTALYWYRQSLGQGPEFLIYFQGTGAADDSGLPNDRFFAVRPEGSVSTLKIQRTERGDSAVYLCASSLSPRELFFGEGSRLTVL.

This rearrangement joins TRBV5-1 to TRBJ2-3; 9 nucleotides match TRBD1. The junction had 3 bases not matched to a gene; V was cut back by 3 bases and J by 4 bases. The CDR3 totals 14 residues. CDR1 and CDR2 from the germline V gene are SGHRS and YFSETQ. The CDR3 sequence: CASSYGQGPDTQYF. For the CDR3, the DNA is TGCGCCAGCAGCTACGGACAGGGGCCAGATACGCAGTATTTT.

The chain has TRBV12-3 or TRBV12-4 and TRBJ1-2; D is possibly TRBD1 (5 bases). V dropped 3 bases and J dropped 7 bases, with 9 bases sitting between them. The CDR3 has 12 amino acids. The CDR3 nucleotides read TGTGCCAGCAGTTTCCCAGGGATTGGCTACACCTTC. Residues: CASSFPGIGYTF.

This clonotype has a handful of counts. The gene calls are TRBV30 and TRBJ2-2; D uncertain. The CDR3 is 13 amino acids. Trimming took off 0 bases at V and 7 bases at J, with 9 bases between the two ends. Germline assignment: CDR1 GTSNPN and CDR2 SVGIG (reference sequence). CDR3 region: CAWSVRGYGELFF. The CDR3 coding sequence is TGTGCCTGGAGTGTACGTGGTTACGGGGAGCTGTTTTTT.

This chain connects TRBV29-1 to TRBJ2-3; D is tentatively TRBD1 or TRBD2 (6 bases each). From germline, CDR1 is SQVTM and CDR2 ANQGSEA. V gave up 3 bases and J gave up 3 bases, with 13 bases separating them. This CDR3 has 14 amino acids. As DNA, the CDR3 is TGCAGCGTTGATAAGCGAGGGGGGACAGATACGCAGTATTTT. It specifies CSVDKRGGTDTQYF.

This clonotype was counted a few times. The V gene is TRBV20-1, the J gene TRBJ1-2, with TRBD1 matching over 7 bases. In germline, CDR1 is DFQATT, CDR2 SNEGSKA (reference sequence). The junction had 8 bases not matched to a gene; V was cut back by 0 bases and J by 4 bases. This CDR3 is built from 15 residues. CDR3 nucleotides: TGCAGTGCTAGAGATAGGGGGCGAGGCCCCTATGGCTACACCTTC. As protein: CSARDRGRGPYGYTF.

The chain has TRBV7-3 and TRBJ1-1, with a possible D match to TRBD1 (6 bases). The CDR3 has 17 residues. Germline-derived CDR1 and CDR2 are SGHTA and FQGTGA. V lost 0 bases and J lost 3, with 17 bases in between. The CDR3 nucleotides read TGTGCCAGCAGCTTAACCTTCAGGTGGCAGGGGTACACTGAAGCTTTCTTT. It is translated as CASSLTFRWQGYTEAFF.

This rearrangement joins TRBV4-1 to TRBJ1-3, with D perhaps matching TRBD1 (6 bases). The germline V gene encodes CDR1 MGHRA and CDR2 YSYEKL. Trimming removed 0 bases from V and 5 bases from J, with 17 bases in between. The CDR3 consists of 17 residues. CDR3 sequence: CASSQDRTAQGRNTIYF. In nucleotides, the CDR3 is TGCGCCAGCAGCCAAGATAGGACCGCCCAGGGGAGAAACACCATATATTTT.

The chain employs TRBV20-1 and TRBJ1-1; 7 bases map to TRBD1. Germline CDR1 is DFQATT and CDR2 is SNEGSKA (reference sequence). The V and J ends lost 2 bases and 4 bases, in that order; junction bases with no gene match: 7. This CDR3 region has 14 residues. CDR3 sequence: CSARRGGGRTEAFF. The CDR3 region has the DNA TGCAGTGCTAGAAGAGGGGGCGGACGCACTGAAGCTTTCTTT.

The table lists this clonotype with a few counts. This sequence joins TRBV12-3 or TRBV12-4 and TRBJ2-2, with TRBD1 matching 8 bases. The CDR3 sequence is 16 residues long. V trimming: 3 bases; J trimming: 4 bases; junction bases outside the gene matches: 7. CDR3 in DNA: TGTGCCAGCAGTTTGACCGGGACAGGTGGCACCGGGGAGCTGTTTTTT. Amino acids: CASSLTGTGGTGELFF.

CDR3: CASSLESAGSETQYF. As DNA, the CDR3 is TGTGCCAGCAGTTTGGAGTCGGCGGGGTCGGAGACCCAGTACTTC. The chain is built from TRBV7-9 and TRBJ2-5, with a possible D match to TRBD2 (6 bases). V was shortened by 6 bases and J by 5 bases, with 19 bases between the two germline ends. This CDR3 spans 15 amino acids. CDR1 and CDR2 (germline): SEHNR, FQNEAQ (reference sequence).

This clonotype has more than one count but fewer than ten. V is TRBV20-1 and J is TRBJ2-1, with 12 nucleotides matching TRBD2. V lost 6 bases, J lost 6 bases, and 6 bases stayed unmatched. CDR3 length: 14 amino acids. Germline CDR1 and CDR2: DFQATT and SNEGSKA (reference sequence). CDR3: CSALGTSGSNEQFF. DNA for the CDR3: TGCAGTGCCCTGGGGACTAGCGGGTCCAATGAGCAGTTCTTC.

The J gene is TRBJ1-1, the V gene TRBV15, with a possible D match to TRBD1 (5 bases). Trimming stripped 0 bases from V and 5 bases from J, with 16 bases between. The CDR3 is 16 residues long. Germline V CDR1 and CDR2: LNHNV, YYDKDF (reference sequence). The CDR3 loop is CATSRDKTVQGTEAFF. The CDR3 DNA follows: TGTGCCACCAGCAGAGACAAGACGGTTCAGGGAACTGAAGCTTTCTTT.

The chain joins TRBV20-1 to TRBJ2-7; no reliable D call. CDR1 and CDR2 (germline): DFQATT, SNEGSKA (reference sequence). This CDR3 spans 16 amino acids. V shed 0 bases and J shed 3 bases, with 18 bases lying between them. The CDR3 here is CSARDRSPSYNYEQYF. The CDR3 DNA reads as TGCAGTGCTAGAGATCGCAGTCCAAGTTATAACTACGAGCAGTACTTC.

This clonotype appeared a few times. The rearrangement joins TRBV13 to TRBJ1-5; 10 bases align to TRBD1. Trimming cost V 5 bases and J 5 bases; bases outside gene matches: 12. The germline gives CDR1 PRHDT, CDR2 FYEKMQ (reference sequence). This CDR3 comprises 17 residues. The chain's CDR3 is CASSREIRDRGDQPQHF. CDR3 sequence (DNA): TGTGCCAGCAGCCGAGAAATCCGGGACAGGGGAGATCAGCCCCAGCATTTT.

The CDR3 sequence is CASSPRQNSNQPQHF. The CDR3 coding sequence is TGTGCCAGCTCACCAAGACAGAATAGCAATCAGCCCCAGCATTTT. The V and J genes are TRBV18 and TRBJ1-5, with a possible D match to TRBD1 (5 bases). Germline CDR1 reads KGHSH; CDR2 reads LQKENI. Trimming left V 2 bases short and J 0 bases short, with 8 bases between. This CDR3 has 15 amino acids.

V is TRBV13 and J is TRBJ2-7; 10 bases are a match to TRBD1. V lost 7 bases and J lost 2; bases outside the gene matches: 5. The length of the CDR3 is 14 residues. Germline V gives CDR1 PRHDT, CDR2 FYEKMQ (reference sequence). CDR3 loop: CASTDRGRPYEQYF. The CDR3 DNA sequence: TGTGCCAGCACCGACAGGGGGCGTCCCTACGAGCAGTACTTC.

This clonotype was counted only a few times. The chain uses TRBV6-5 and TRBJ1-2; a weak D match, TRBD1 (6 bases). V lost 2 bases, J lost 7 bases, and 8 bases lay in between. The CDR3 is 12 residues long. CDR1 is MNHEY, CDR2 SVGAGI, per germline. CDR3 protein: CASSYRGAGYTF. The CDR3 DNA is TGTGCCAGCAGTTACCGGGGGGCTGGCTACACCTTC.

A few counts support this clonotype. The V gene is TRBV5-6, the J gene TRBJ2-5; 8 nucleotides align to TRBD2. This CDR3 region has 15 residues. Trimming took 3 bases from V and 5 from J; bases not matched to a gene: 9. Germline lookup yields CDR1 SGHDT and CDR2 YYEEEE. DNA for the CDR3: TGTGCCAGCAGCTGGTACCAGCGGGAGAGGGAGACCCAGTACTTC. This encodes CASSWYQRERETQYF.

This clonotype was detected a few times. This chain connects TRBV5-1 to TRBJ2-5; tentatively, D is TRBD1 (5 bases). Between the trimmed V and J ends, which lost 2 bases and 7 bases, there was a span of 18 bases. The CDR3 runs to 15 residues. CDR1 is SGHRS, CDR2 YFSETQ, per germline. This CDR3 reads CASSFGNSEGATQYF. The CDR3 region has the DNA TGCGCCAGCAGCTTTGGAAATTCGGAAGGGGCGACCCAGTACTTC.

The J gene is TRBJ1-1, the V gene TRBV5-1; 7 bases map to TRBD1. V lost 1 base, J lost 4 bases, and 7 bases stayed unmatched. The CDR3 contains 15 residues. The V gene's germline CDR1 is SGHRS and CDR2 YFSETQ. CDR3 nucleotide sequence: TGCGCCAGCAGCTTGAAGGGGGCAGTTGGCACTGAAGCTTTCTTT. The encoded protein is CASSLKGAVGTEAFF.

This clonotype was detected ten times or more. The chain is built from TRBV5-1 and TRBJ1-1; 7 bases are shared with TRBD1. The CDR3 length is 15 residues. The V gene end was trimmed by 0 bases and the J gene end by 4 bases; junction bases not matched to a gene: 6. Germline V gene sequence: CDR1 SGHRS, CDR2 YFSETQ. The CDR3 sequence is CASSLDGRGGTEAFF. The CDR3 DNA is TGCGCCAGCAGCTTGGACGGCAGGGGGGGCACTGAAGCTTTCTTT.

This clonotype was picked up a small number of times. V gene TRBV24-1 combines with J gene TRBJ1-6; tentatively, D is TRBD1 (5 bases). Germline-derived CDR1 and CDR2 are KGHDR and SFDVKD. Trimming cost V 3 bases and J 7 bases, with 9 bases left between them. CDR3 length: 14 amino acids. The CDR3 protein is CATSDKNRNSPLHF. DNA for the CDR3: TGTGCCACCAGTGATAAGAACAGGAATTCACCCCTCCACTTT.

The genes are TRBV20-1 and TRBJ2-1, with TRBD2 matching over 11 bases. The CDR3 sequence is 15 residues long. Looked up from germline, CDR1 is DFQATT and CDR2 is SNEGSKA (reference sequence). The J segment lost 6 bases and the V segment lost 7 bases, leaving 11 bases of the junction unmatched. The CDR3 loop is CSGWASGRPSNEQFF. CDR3 nucleotide sequence: TGCAGTGGGTGGGCTAGCGGGAGGCCCTCCAATGAGCAGTTCTTC.

The chain employs TRBV10-3 and TRBJ1-2, with D possibly matching TRBD1 (5 bases). Trimming took 7 bases from V and 7 from J, leaving 10 bases between them. This CDR3 has 11 residues. Germline V gene sequence: CDR1 ENHRY, CDR2 SYGVKD. The CDR3 is CAITGTTGYTF. The CDR3 nucleotides are TGTGCCATCACCGGGACTACTGGCTACACCTTC.

At least ten counts were recorded for this clonotype. V gene TRBV6-2 or TRBV6-3 combines with J gene TRBJ2-2; D remains unclear. Germline V gene data show CDR1 as MNHEY and CDR2 as SVGEGT. The V end lost 6 bases, the J end lost 1 base, and 3 bases lay between the germline ends. CDR3 length equals 12 residues. Here the CDR3 DNA reads TGTGCCAGCAGCCGGAACACCGGGGAGCTGTTTTTT. Its translation is CASSRNTGELFF.

This clonotype was seen more than once but under ten times. The chain has TRBV29-1 and TRBJ1-1; no firm D call. Germline V gene sequence: CDR1 SQVTM, CDR2 ANQGSEA. The length of the CDR3 is 16 residues. The V end was cut by 4 bases, the J end by 2 bases, with 20 bases between. CDR3 DNA: TGCAGCGTTGCCCCGGTAGGCCCACGATTTAACACTGAAGCTTTCTTT. This encodes CSVAPVGPRFNTEAFF.

This clonotype was counted a few times. The V gene is TRBV9, the J gene TRBJ1-2, with a tentative D call TRBD1 (5 bases). Trimming removed 3 bases at V and 5 bases at J, with 14 bases between. Germline-derived CDR1 and CDR2 are SGDLS and YYNGEE. There are 14 residues in the CDR3. CDR3 sequence reads: CASSASWDGYGYTF. The CDR3 coding sequence is TGTGCCAGCAGCGCGTCCTGGGACGGTTATGGCTACACCTTC.